Listed below are T cell receptor beta chains from one sample, sequenced in a study of T cells in localized non-small cell lung cancer. Profiled with immunoSEQ multiplex PCR; TCRdb holds only in-frame clones, not every one. The sample lists around 15,000 clones, around 85% occurring once. The specimen comprised peripheral blood, sampled before any cancer treatment. The origin of the receptors is a woman between 35 and 75 years old with stage I lung adenocarcinoma. CDR3s include the opening cysteine and the closing phenylalanine or tryptophan. The D gene is left open where the match is weak. Clone size appears in some rows only: once, few, many, or a class for an expanded clone.

CDR3aa	CDR3nt	d_gene	abundance	v_gene	j_gene
CASSVGQHYEQYF	TGTGCCAGCAGCGTTGGACAGCACTACGAGCAGTACTTC	.	.	TRBV9	TRBJ2-7
CASTSLGSKDSYEQYF	TGTGCCAGCACAAGTTTAGGGTCCAAAGACTCCTACGAGCAGTACTTC	.	.	TRBV5-6	TRBJ2-7
CAWRARGELITGELFF	TGTGCCTGGAGAGCCAGGGGGGAACTTATCACCGGGGAGCTGTTTTTT	.	.	TRBV30	TRBJ2-2
CARTLPREGAFTDTQYF	TGTGCCAGAACTCTCCCTAGAGAAGGGGCGTTCACAGATACGCAGTATTTT	.	once	TRBV5-3	TRBJ2-3
CASGLRQGLVQPQHF	TGTGCCAGCGGTCTAAGACAGGGTTTGGTTCAGCCCCAGCATTTT	TRBD1	.	TRBV2	TRBJ1-5
CSVQGLRPEAFF	TGCAGCGTACAGGGGTTACGTCCTGAAGCTTTCTTT	TRBD1	.	TRBV29-1	TRBJ1-1
CASSLGQGAKGYTF	TGTGCCAGCAGCCTCGGACAGGGGGCGAAGGGCTACACCTTC	TRBD1	.	TRBV4-2	TRBJ1-2
CASSPPYRADTQYF	TGTGCCAGCTCACCACCGTACAGGGCAGATACGCAGTATTTT	.	.	TRBV18	TRBJ2-3
CASSQDEQGGNTIYF	TGCGCCAGCAGCCAAGATGAGCAGGGGGGAAACACCATATATTTT	.	.	TRBV4-1	TRBJ1-3
CASSREGIPGEQYF	TGTGCCAGCAGCCGGGAGGGAATCCCCGGCGAGCAGTACTTC	TRBD2	.	TRBV9	TRBJ2-7
CASSLSKGVYEQYF	TGTGCCAGCAGTTTATCGAAGGGGGTTTACGAGCAGTACTTC	.	.	TRBV28	TRBJ2-7
CAWSRQISSYNEQFF	TGTGCCTGGAGTAGACAGATTAGCTCCTACAATGAGCAGTTCTTC	.	.	TRBV30	TRBJ2-1
CASSPTGGTEAFF	TGTGCCAGCTCACCTACCGGGGGCACTGAAGCTTTCTTT	.	few	TRBV18	TRBJ1-1
CASSYGRISYEQYF	TGTGCCAGCAGCTACGGACGGATATCCTACGAGCAGTACTTC	.	.	TRBV9	TRBJ2-7